These 32 T cell receptor beta chains were sequenced from one sample in a study of PD-L1 blockade in urothelial cancer. Sequencing was performed with immunoSEQ multiplex PCR; in TCRdb, only in-frame clones are kept and a portion is missing. The sample contains approximately 52,000 clones, over 75% of which appear only once. Time point: pretreatment peripheral blood. The sample was PBMCs, taken around atezolizumab (anti-PD-L1) treatment. These receptors all come from an older man with urothelial cancer.

The rearrangement joins TRBV5-1 to TRBJ2-1; 13 nucleotides match TRBD2. CDR1 SGHRS and CDR2 YFSETQ come from the germline V gene. CDR3 length: 15 residues. J lost 5 bases, V lost 3 bases, and 2 bases had no gene match. The CDR3 DNA reads TGCGCCAGCAGCTCGGGACTAGCGGGGAACAATGAGCAGTTCTTC. Protein: CASSSGLAGNNEQFF.

The chain is built from TRBV7-6 and TRBJ1-4; D not resolved. Per germline, CDR1 SGHVS and CDR2 FNYEAQ. V lost 1 base and J lost 4, with 7 bases in between. The CDR3 has 14 residues. The CDR3 loop reads CASSLGPLNEKLFF. In DNA, the CDR3 is TGTGCCAGCAGCTTAGGGCCCCTTAATGAAAAACTGTTTTTT. The variable domain in full, with the rest retrieved from reference TRBV7-6 and TRBJ1-4, is GAGVSQSPRYKVTKRGQDVALRCDPISGHVSLYWYRQALGQGPEFLTYFNYEAQQDKSGLPNDRFSAERPEGSISTLTIQRTEQRDSAMYRCASSLGPLNEKLFFGSGTQLSVL.

The chain carries TRBV13 and TRBJ2-7; D possibly corresponds to TRBD1 (5 bases). CDR1 is PRHDT and CDR2 is FYEKMQ in the germline V gene (reference sequence). The CDR3 is made up of 15 amino acids. The V gene lost 1 base and the J gene lost 3 bases, with 13 bases spanning the gap. CDR3 sequence: CASSLAGGRVYEQYF. As DNA, the CDR3 is TGTGCCAGCAGCTTAGCTGGCGGCAGGGTCTACGAGCAGTACTTC.

The chain joins TRBV5-4 to TRBJ2-1; TRBD2 matches 11 bases. V lost 4 bases to trimming and J lost 6 bases; unmatched junction nucleotides: 6. The CDR3 contains 15 residues. CDR1 and CDR2 (germline): SGHNT, YYREEE (reference sequence). In DNA, the CDR3 is TGTGCCAGCAGCCTTGGACTAGCGGGCGCCAATGAGCAGTTCTTC. The encoded protein is CASSLGLAGANEQFF.

V usage is TRBV4-2 and J usage is TRBJ2-7, with 7 bases fitting TRBD2. After removal of 0 bases from V and 7 bases from J, the junction contained 12 bases not matched to a gene. The CDR3 totals 16 residues. CDR1 and CDR2 from the germline V gene are LGHNA and YNFKEQ. The CDR3 DNA is TGTGCCAGCAGCCAAGAGCCAAGCGGTCAAGCGGGGGAGCAGTACTTC. This codes for CASSQEPSGQAGEQYF.

In its sample, this clone was seen once. This chain links TRBV25-1 with TRBJ1-1; D is uncertain. The V gene lost 2 bases and the J gene lost 5 bases, with 9 bases spanning the gap. The CDR3 contains 13 residues. CDR1 MGHDK and CDR2 SYGVNS come from the germline V gene. CDR3 sequence reads: CASSEGGRTEAFF. The DNA of the CDR3 is TGTGCCAGCAGTGAAGGAGGAAGGACTGAAGCTTTCTTT.

The chain carries TRBV30 and TRBJ1-5; 12 bases match TRBD1. The CDR3 has 13 residues. Looked up from germline, CDR1 is GTSNPN and CDR2 is SVGIG (reference sequence). V dropped 8 bases and J dropped 4; count of bases not matched to a gene: 3. The CDR3 sequence: CAGTGGRNQPQHF. In DNA, the CDR3 is TGTGCCGGGACAGGGGGCAGGAATCAGCCCCAGCATTTT.

V gene TRBV28 combines with J gene TRBJ2-7; 7 bases map to TRBD1. The germline V gene has CDR1 MDHEN and CDR2 SYDVKM. The CDR3 covers 14 residues. Trimming at V came to 5 bases and at J to 4 bases, leaving 8 bases not matched to a gene. The CDR3 coding sequence is TGTGCCAGCAGTGTGACAGGGTATTTGTACGAGCAGTACTTC. It encodes CASSVTGYLYEQYF. Combining the CDR3 with reference TRBV28 and TRBJ2-7 gives the whole variable domain DVKVTQSSRYLVKRTGEKVFLECVQDMDHENMFWYRQDPGLGLRLIYFSYDVKMKEKGDIPEGYSVSREKKERFSLILESASTNQTSMYLCASSVTGYLYEQYFGPGTRLTVT.

V is TRBV27 and J is TRBJ2-3, with TRBD1 identical over 11 bases. The CDR3 consists of 14 residues. Per germline, CDR1 MNHEY and CDR2 SMNVEV (reference sequence). V shed 4 bases, J shed 4 bases, and the junction held 1 base outside the gene matches. The CDR3 sequence is CASSWTGGADTQYF. In DNA form, the CDR3 reads TGTGCCAGCAGTTGGACAGGGGGCGCAGATACGCAGTATTTT.

V is TRBV28 and J is TRBJ2-7; tentative D call: TRBD1 (6 bases). The CDR3 sequence is 14 residues long. The germline V gene has CDR1 MDHEN and CDR2 SYDVKM. Deletions cut 4 bases from V and 1 base from J, with 11 bases between. CDR3 coding DNA: TGTGCCAGCAGTTCCGGGACACTTTCCTACGAGCAGTACTTC. Translated: CASSSGTLSYEQYF.

This rearrangement joins TRBV27 to TRBJ1-1; 7 bases align to TRBD1. Trimming cost V 0 bases and J 0 bases; bases outside gene matches: 7. The CDR3 covers 17 residues. Per the germline V gene, CDR1 is MNHEY and CDR2 is SMNVEV (reference sequence). CDR3 nucleotides: TGTGCCAGCAGTTTATCGGGCGGACAGGTCATGAACACTGAAGCTTTCTTT. This encodes CASSLSGGQVMNTEAFF.

This clone was found a few times. The gene calls are TRBV4-2 and TRBJ1-2, with 8 bases identical to TRBD1. The V and J ends lost 1 base and 7 bases, in that order; junction bases with no gene match: 5. The length of the CDR3 is 14 residues. The germline gives CDR1 LGHNA, CDR2 YNFKEQ. CDR3 region: CASSQVQGESGYTF. CDR3 sequence (DNA): TGTGCCAGCAGCCAAGTACAGGGGGAGAGTGGCTACACCTTC.

This sequence joins TRBV7-2 and TRBJ2-7; a weak D match, TRBD1 (5 bases). The germline V gene has CDR1 SGHTA and CDR2 FQGNSA. V was pared by 1 base and J by 0 bases, with 7 bases between. The CDR3 consists of 14 residues. The CDR3 reads CASSLGGYSYEQYF. CDR3 nucleotides: TGTGCCAGCAGCTTAGGGGGCTACTCCTACGAGCAGTACTTC.

The chain combines TRBV7-3 with TRBJ2-1, with 7 bases fitting TRBD1. This CDR3 spans 16 amino acids. The ends lost 5 bases at V and 6 bases at J; junction bases unmatched: 13. Germline V lookup: CDR1 SGHTA, CDR2 FQGTGA. The CDR3 DNA is TGTGCCAGCAGCCGCTTTAGAACAGGGGACCTCAATGAGCAGTTCTTC. Translating it yields CASSRFRTGDLNEQFF.

This chain uses TRBV11-2 with TRBJ2-7, with D maybe TRBD2 (5 bases). Trimming took 1 base from V and 3 from J, leaving 10 bases between them. Germline V gives CDR1 SGHAT, CDR2 FQNNGV. There are 14 residues in the CDR3. The CDR3 loop is CASSLGTAGYEQYF. DNA for the CDR3: TGTGCCAGCAGCTTAGGGACGGCGGGCTACGAGCAGTACTTC.

The CDR3 region has the DNA TGTGCCAGCAGCCCCGGACAGGGAATAAACTATGGCTACACCTTC. It translates to CASSPGQGINYGYTF. The rearrangement links TRBV9 to TRBJ1-2; 8 positions match TRBD1. J gave up 2 bases and V 4 bases, and 7 bases lay outside the gene matches. Germline V gene sequence: CDR1 SGDLS, CDR2 YYNGEE. CDR3 size: 15 residues.

This clone has a single count. This chain links TRBV19 with TRBJ2-6; D is unclear. This CDR3 region has 17 residues. The V end lost 5 bases, the J end lost 0 bases, and 14 bases lay between the germline ends. Germline lookup yields CDR1 LNHDA and CDR2 SQIVND (reference sequence). The CDR3 DNA follows: TGTGCCAGTAGTCAGCTGCCCACGGGCTCTGGGGCCAACGTCCTGACTTTC. Its translation is CASSQLPTGSGANVLTF. Supplemented by reference TRBV19 and TRBJ2-6, the full variable domain reads DGGITQSPKYLFRKEGQNVTLSCEQNLNHDAMYWYRQDPGQGLRLIYYSQIVNDFQKGDIAEGYSVSREKKESFPLTVTSAQKNPTAFYLCASSQLPTGSGANVLTFGAGSRLTVL.

CDR3 coding DNA: TGCGCCAGCAGTCAACCCAGGACAGGACTTTGGGAGACCCAGTACTTC. It encodes CASSQPRTGLWETQYF. The V call is TRBV23-1, the J call TRBJ2-5, with 7 bases lining up with TRBD1. Being an ORF, TRBV23-1 has a function that is uncertain. V was clipped by 2 bases and J by 5 bases; unmatched bases: 11. The CDR3 runs 16 residues.

This clone has only one observation. This chain links TRBV28 with TRBJ2-3, with D perhaps matching TRBD1 (6 bases). This CDR3 spans 13 amino acids. Germline-derived CDR1 and CDR2 are MDHEN and SYDVKM. V was cut by 10 bases and J by 6 bases, with 17 bases left in between. The CDR3 is CATQGLGADTQYF. The CDR3 DNA reads as TGTGCCACCCAGGGTTTGGGGGCGGATACGCAGTATTTT.

This clone occurred a few times. V usage is TRBV30 and J usage is TRBJ1-1, with unresolved D. Deletions cut 2 bases from V and 2 bases from J, with 9 bases between. Germline V gene sequence: CDR1 GTSNPN, CDR2 SVGIG (reference sequence). The CDR3 contains 13 residues. DNA of the CDR3: TGTGCCTGGAGTCGCGGCGTAAACACTGAAGCTTTCTTT. Protein: CAWSRGVNTEAFF.

The chain combines TRBV4-2 with TRBJ1-2, with D hard to call. From germline, CDR1 is LGHNA and CDR2 YNFKEQ. Trimming removed 1 base from V and 8 bases from J, with 14 bases in between. The CDR3 covers 14 residues. The CDR3 loop reads CASSQGLSVGGYTF. Written as DNA, the CDR3 is TGTGCCAGCAGCCAAGGCTTGTCAGTCGGGGGCTACACCTTC.

CDR3 region: CASSVASGRGDEQFF. The CDR3 bases are TGTGCCAGCAGCGTAGCTAGCGGGAGGGGGGATGAGCAGTTCTTC. J is TRBJ2-1 and V is TRBV9; 12 bases map to TRBD2. The CDR3 totals 15 residues. Losses at the gene ends were 0 bases for V and 8 bases for J; bases not matched to a gene: 3. The germline CDR1 and CDR2 sequences are SGDLS and YYNGEE. The variable domain in full, with the rest retrieved from reference TRBV9 and TRBJ2-1, is DSGVTQTPKHLITATGQRVTLRCSPRSGDLSVYWYQQSLDQGLQFLIQYYNGEERAKGNILERFSAQQFPDLHSELNLSSLELGDSALYFCASSVASGRGDEQFFGPGTRLTVL.

The chain is built from TRBV28 and TRBJ1-1; D is uncertain. The CDR3 consists of 12 residues. With 6 bases removed from V and 3 bases from J, the gap between germline ends came to 8 bases. Per the germline V gene, CDR1 is MDHEN and CDR2 is SYDVKM. This CDR3 is CASSPGDTEAFF. The CDR3 DNA sequence: TGTGCCAGCAGCCCAGGTGACACTGAAGCTTTCTTT.

The rearrangement uses TRBV23-1 and TRBJ2-3; 8 positions agree with TRBD1. TRBV23-1 is marked as an open reading frame, function uncertain. The CDR3 runs 20 residues. The J segment lost 14 bases and the V segment lost 2 bases, leaving 30 bases of the junction unmatched. CDR3 amino acids: CASSQAPQGVGGVGNRYAYF. The CDR3, as DNA: TGCGCCAGCAGTCAAGCCCCACAGGGGGTAGGCGGGGTTGGGAACAGATACGCGTATTTT.

This clone was detected once. This rearrangement joins TRBV2 to TRBJ1-2, with D possibly being TRBD1 (5 bases). CDR1 and CDR2 from the germline V gene are SNHLY and FYNNEI. CDR3 length equals 12 residues. V dropped 5 bases and J dropped 5 bases, with 9 bases sitting between them. The CDR3 DNA sequence: TGTGCCAGCAGTTGGGGCAAATATGGCTACACCTTC. Its translation: CASSWGKYGYTF.

The chain employs TRBV5-4 and TRBJ1-1; a weak D match, TRBD1 (6 bases). Germline values: CDR1 SGHNT, CDR2 YYREEE (reference sequence). The CDR3 is made up of 16 amino acids. Between the trimmed V and J ends, which lost 5 bases and 1 base, there was a span of 18 bases. The CDR3 is CASRQGWSGENTEAFF. In DNA form, the CDR3 reads TGTGCCAGCAGACAGGGTTGGAGCGGAGAGAACACTGAAGCTTTCTTT. Together with reference TRBV5-4 and TRBJ1-1, the CDR3 gives the full variable domain: ETGVTQSPTHLIKTRGQQVTLRCSSQSGHNTVSWYQQALGQGPQFIFQYYREEENGRGNFPPRFSGLQFPNYSSELNVNALELDDSALYLCASRQGWSGENTEAFFGQGTRLTVV.

The chain couples TRBV4-1 to TRBJ2-1; 7 positions agree with TRBD2. CDR3 length: 15 residues. CDR1 and CDR2 (germline): MGHRA, YSYEKL. The J segment lost 5 bases and the V segment lost 2 bases, leaving 6 bases of the junction unmatched. CDR3 sequence reads: CASSQTGTNNNEQFF. The CDR3 DNA follows: TGCGCCAGCAGCCAAACCGGGACTAATAACAATGAGCAGTTCTTC.

The chain is built from TRBV7-3 and TRBJ2-1, with TRBD2 matching over 14 bases. This CDR3 has 15 amino acids. The germline V gene has CDR1 SGHTA and CDR2 FQGTGA. With V trimmed by 3 bases and J by 9 bases, 4 bases remained unmatched. CDR3 region: CASSLGLAGVSEQFF. The CDR3, as DNA: TGTGCCAGCAGCTTGGGACTAGCGGGAGTTAGTGAGCAGTTCTTC.

This CDR3 is CAWRRQGAGVDYGYTF. The DNA of the CDR3 is TGTGCCTGGAGGAGACAGGGGGCCGGGGTGGACTATGGCTACACCTTC. V usage is TRBV30 and J usage is TRBJ1-2; 10 bases map to TRBD1. J was trimmed by 3 bases and V by 3 bases; bases with no gene match: 10. The CDR3 runs 16 residues. Germline values: CDR1 GTSNPN, CDR2 SVGIG (reference sequence).

The chain is built from TRBV19 and TRBJ2-1; no firm D call. The CDR3 is 11 residues long. Trimming stripped 10 bases from V and 6 bases from J, with 10 bases between. Per the germline V gene, CDR1 is LNHDA and CDR2 is SQIVND (reference sequence). CDR3 in amino acids: CATRVGNEQFF. The CDR3 nucleotides are TGTGCCACACGGGTTGGCAATGAGCAGTTCTTC.

This sequence joins TRBV28 and TRBJ2-1; weak D call: TRBD2 (6 bases). Germline loops: CDR1 MDHEN, CDR2 SYDVKM. V dropped 5 bases and J dropped 4 bases, with 18 bases sitting between them. The CDR3 is made up of 16 amino acids. CDR3 amino acids: CASSPIPSGPYNEQFF. CDR3 DNA sequence: TGTGCCAGCAGTCCCATTCCCAGCGGGCCTTACAATGAGCAGTTCTTC.

This clone was seen once. The V and J genes are TRBV6-1 and TRBJ1-6; weak D call: TRBD1 (6 bases). The CDR3 runs 15 residues. The germline V gene has CDR1 MNHNS and CDR2 SASEGT. V was cut by 4 bases and J by 6 bases, with 13 bases left in between. CDR3 protein: CASSGIQGINSPLHF. The CDR3, as DNA: TGTGCCAGCAGTGGGATTCAGGGGATTAATTCACCCCTCCACTTT.